The clone carrying this T cell receptor (beta chain) has a handful of counts. Germline and junction disagree at one end, which may indicate a read error. Other DNA sequences in the same sample also yield this CDR3. The PCR had 60 Vbeta and 13 Jbeta primers. Authors' data handling: About 10 million of tens of millions of unique TCR beta chains were shared, per a later count. Profiling relied on immunoSEQ multiplex PCR, and the TCRdb table lists in-frame clones only, not all of them. V, J and clone size are taken as reported in that table, and D and trimming were inferred from the DNA itself. The top ten clones hold 10% to 15% of a sample with tens of thousands of clones, around 50% of them seen once. The data originate from a study of cytomegalovirus exposure and HLA in healthy donors. The CDR3 loop spans 11 amino acids. Per the germline V gene, CDR1 is SSHAT and CDR2 is FNYEAQ (reference sequence).

The chain combines TRBV7-7 with TRBJ2-5; a possible D gene is TRBD2 (6 bases). Input material: PBMCs. This clonotype was obtained from a human donor in good health. The chain's CDR3 is CASSRGETQYF. Here the CDR3 DNA reads TGTGCTAGCAGTCGGGGGGAGACCCAGTACTTC.